This TCR beta chain emerged from a study of technical replicates of blood from several donors. This clone was seen a few times. Trimming took off 0 bases at V and 0 bases at J, with 10 bases between the two ends. Germline lookup yields CDR1 SGHRS and CDR2 YFSETQ. The CDR3 length is 16 residues. Only in-frame clones appear in the TCRdb table, and some are missing; sequencing was by immunoSEQ multiplex PCR. The sample has 56,000 or so clones; 93% are singletons. This sequence joins TRBV5-1 and TRBJ2-1, with D uncertain. The sequence was collected from a human donor in good health. Some clones in this sample may be carry-over from other donors' samples. The sequenced material came from PBMCs. The CDR3 DNA reads as TGCGCCAGCAGCTTGGGTGTCAGTCTCTCCTACAATGAGCAGTTCTTC. This encodes CASSLGVSLSYNEQFF.